One sample yielded the 28 T cell receptor beta chains listed below, sequenced in a study of breast tumors, draining lymph nodes, adjacent tissues. Breast cancer patients provided tissue from their axillary draining lymph nodes. TCRdb recomputed calls from the multiplex PCR reads with MiXCR, one row per CDR3 protein. Here the sample spans about 180,000 distinct CDR3 sequences, 30% to 35% being singletons. The sequenced sample was axillary lymph node tissue. These receptors came from a female donor with breast cancer. Some clones in this sample may be carry-over from other donors' samples.

This chain joins TRBV6-5 and TRBJ2-7, with D unresolved. This CDR3 region has 13 residues. The V and J ends lost 0 bases and 2 bases respectively, with 5 bases between them. Per the germline V gene, CDR1 is MNHEY and CDR2 is SVGAGI. As DNA, the CDR3 is TGTGCCAGCAGTTACTCAGGCACCTACGAGCAGTACTTC. This gives the protein CASSYSGTYEQYF.

There are many counts of this clonotype. The chain links TRBV5-1 to TRBJ2-3, with D possibly TRBD2 on 6 matching bases. Germline CDR1 SGHRS, CDR2 YFSETQ. Trimming removed 6 bases from V and 0 bases from J, with 17 bases in between. CDR3 length equals 16 residues. The CDR3 coding sequence is TGCGCCAGCACCGGAGGGGCGGCGCGGAGCACAGATACGCAGTATTTT. Translated, it gives CASTGGAARSTDTQYF. Based on the CDR3 plus reference TRBV5-1 and TRBJ2-3, the full variable domain is KAGVTQTPRYLIKTRGQQVTLSCSPISGHRSVSWYQQTPGQGLQFLFEYFSETQRNKGNFPGRFSGRQFSNSRSEMNVSTLELGDSALYLCASTGGAARSTDTQYFGPGTRLTVL.

This clonotype has a single count. V usage is TRBV10-1 and J usage is TRBJ2-1, with a weak D call TRBD2 (6 bases). The CDR3 covers 15 residues. V lost 5 bases, J lost 12 bases, and 23 bases lay in between. Germline loops: CDR1 WNHNN, CDR2 SYGVQD (reference sequence). CDR3 sequence reads: CASSRLGSSTDTQFF. The DNA of the CDR3 is TGCGCCAGCAGTAGACTAGGGTCTAGCACAGATACGCAGTTCTTC.

Comment on this clonotype: It is likely a read error, because the conserved phenylalanine at the end of the CDR3 is missing. This chain links TRBV20-1 with TRBJ1-5, with 7 nucleotides matching TRBD1. This CDR3 region has 13 residues. Germline V lookup: CDR1 DFQATT, CDR2 SNEGSKA (reference sequence). The junction had 3 bases not matched to a gene; V was cut back by 2 bases and J by 5 bases. CDR3 region: CSARLDRDQPQHG. Written as DNA, the CDR3 is TGCAGTGCTAGACTAGACAGGGATCAGCCCCAGCATGGT.

This clonotype was recorded at least ten times. The chain is built from TRBV29-1 and TRBJ2-2; a weak D match, TRBD1 (5 bases). The CDR3 length is 12 residues. Germline CDR1 is SQVTM and CDR2 is ANQGSEA. V lost 8 bases, J lost 1 base, and 8 bases lay in between. CDR3 protein: CSSTGNTGELFF. As DNA, the CDR3 is TGCAGCAGTACAGGGAACACCGGGGAGCTGTTTTTT.

This clonotype appeared a few times. A read error may explain this, as a much larger clone is one base away. The chain carries TRBV7-7 and TRBJ2-5; tentatively, D is TRBD1 (5 bases). This CDR3 is built from 15 residues. CDR1 is SSHAT and CDR2 is FNYEAQ in the germline V gene (reference sequence). The CDR3 loop is CASSSLPGAGETQHF. In nucleotides, the CDR3 is TGTGCTAGCAGCTCCCTCCCTGGGGCCGGAGAGACCCAGCACTTC.

The sample holds many counts of this clonotype. The V gene is TRBV7-9, the J gene TRBJ2-1, with 11 nucleotides matching TRBD2. The CDR3 contains 20 residues. Germline lookup yields CDR1 SEHNR and CDR2 FQNEAQ (reference sequence). After removal of 4 bases from V and 0 bases from J, the junction contained 14 bases not matched to a gene. The CDR3 is CASSSSTPGLAGTSYNEQFF. The CDR3 DNA sequence: TGTGCCAGCAGCTCCTCGACACCCGGACTAGCGGGCACCTCCTACAATGAGCAGTTCTTC.

Many counts were recorded for this clonotype. The chain combines TRBV18 with TRBJ2-1; D is undetermined. The CDR3 consists of 14 residues. Per the germline V gene, CDR1 is KGHSH and CDR2 is LQKENI. Trimming removed 5 bases at V and 0 bases at J, with 8 bases between. CDR3 in DNA: TGTGCCAGCTCATCCCGTAGCTCCTACAATGAGCAGTTCTTC. It translates to CASSSRSSYNEQFF.

This clonotype showed up many times. The gene calls are TRBV18 and TRBJ1-2, with D tentatively TRBD1 (5 bases). CDR1 KGHSH and CDR2 LQKENI come from the germline V gene. Trimming stripped 0 bases from V and 8 bases from J, with 10 bases between. This CDR3 has 13 residues. Here the CDR3 reads CASSPPSGGGYTF. CDR3 bases: TGTGCCAGCTCACCACCTTCGGGGGGAGGCTACACCTTC.

The rearrangement joins TRBV28 to TRBJ2-3, with a possible D match to TRBD2 (6 bases). The CDR3 runs 14 residues. V was pared by 6 bases and J by 7 bases, with 17 bases between. Germline CDR1 and CDR2: MDHEN and SYDVKM. The CDR3 bases are TGTGCCAGCAGCACCCCGGCTAGCGCCTATACGCAGTATTTT. It is translated as CASSTPASAYTQYF.

The chain combines TRBV27 with TRBJ1-6; possible D gene TRBD1, 5 bases. Germline V gene sequence: CDR1 MNHEY, CDR2 SMNVEV (reference sequence). There are 14 residues in the CDR3. V was cut by 4 bases and J by 9 bases, with 13 bases left in between. Here the CDR3 reads CASSSRDSPSPLHF. CDR3 sequence (DNA): TGTGCCAGCAGTTCCAGGGACTCTCCTTCACCCCTCCACTTT.

This clonotype was seen many times. The genes are TRBV12-3 or TRBV12-4 and TRBJ1-6; no definite D call. This CDR3 is built from 12 residues. Trimming left V 2 bases short and J 10 bases short, with 6 bases between. The CDR3 loop reads CASSLIGSPLHF. CDR3 in DNA: TGTGCCAGCAGTTTAATCGGGTCACCCCTCCACTTT.

In this sample, this clonotype turned up many times. The chain couples TRBV15 to TRBJ1-5; D gene uncertain. CDR3 length: 16 amino acids. The V gene lost 0 bases and the J gene lost 3 bases, with 12 bases spanning the gap. Germline CDR1 LNHNV, CDR2 YYDKDF (reference sequence). For the CDR3, the DNA is TGTGCCACCAGCAGAGATCTCAGGCGGATCAATCAGCCCCAGCATTTT. Translated: CATSRDLRRINQPQHF.

This clonotype was seen repeatedly, ten times or more. The chain joins TRBV2 to TRBJ2-3, with TRBD2 identical over 8 bases. Trimming took 5 bases from V and 4 from J; bases not matched to a gene: 11. Germline loops: CDR1 SNHLY, CDR2 FYNNEI. The CDR3 has 16 residues. In DNA, the CDR3 is TGTGCCAGCAGTTTTGCCGGGACTAGTAATTCAGATACGCAGTATTTT. This sequence encodes CASSFAGTSNSDTQYF. Filled out from reference TRBV2 and TRBJ2-3, the complete variable domain reads EPEVTQTPSHQVTQMGQEVILRCVPISNHLYFYWYRQILGQKVEFLVSFYNNEISEKSEIFDDQFSVERPDGSNFTLKIRSTKLEDSAMYFCASSFAGTSNSDTQYFGPGTRLTVL.

This clonotype appeared once. The CDR3 bases are TGTGCCAGCAGACACGGACTAGTCGTGAGCACAGATACGCAGTATTTT. This gives the protein CASRHGLVVSTDTQYF. The chain uses TRBV6-6 and TRBJ2-3; the match to TRBD2 covers 7 bases. Germline-derived CDR1 and CDR2 are MNHNY and SVGAGI (reference sequence). The CDR3 length is 16 residues. J gave up 0 bases and V 6 bases, and 9 bases lay outside the gene matches.

On this clonotype: This sequence may be a read error, since a much larger clone differs from it by one base. This chain links TRBV11-3 with TRBJ2-1; 14 nucleotides line up with TRBD2. Germline CDR1 is SGHNT and CDR2 is YENEEA. The CDR3 runs 15 residues. DNA of the CDR3: TGTGCCAGCGGCTTGGGACTAGCGGGAGCAGGCGAGCAGTTCTTC. Its translation: CASGLGLAGAGEQFF.

To note about this clonotype: With a much larger clone just one base away, this may be a read error. The chain employs TRBV19 and TRBJ2-7; no reliable D call. This CDR3 is 16 amino acids long. Germline CDR1 reads LNHDA; CDR2 reads SQIVND (reference sequence). The CDR3 DNA reads as TGTGCCGGTAGTATACATCTTTTCGGTCAGTCGGCCGAGCAGTACTTC. It specifies CAGSIHLFGQSAEQYF.

A word on this clonotype: Given a much more abundant clone one base away, this may be a read error. The rearrangement joins TRBV6-6 to TRBJ2-1; D not certain. From germline, CDR1 is MNHNY and CDR2 SVGAGI (reference sequence). The CDR3 is 13 amino acids. DNA of the CDR3: TGTGCCAGCAGTCCGGAGCACTACAATGGGCAGTTCTTC. It codes for CASSPEHYNGQFF.

The rearrangement joins TRBV14 to TRBJ2-2; D perhaps matches TRBD2 (6 bases). Trimming shortened V by 0 bases and J by 3 bases, and 8 bases separated the two germline ends. CDR3 length: 15 amino acids. Germline loops: CDR1 SGHDN, CDR2 FVKESK. The CDR3 sequence is CASSQEGGYTGELFF. CDR3 DNA sequence: TGTGCCAGCAGCCAAGAGGGAGGATACACCGGGGAGCTGTTTTTT.

This chain links TRBV6-6 with TRBJ1-4; D may be TRBD1 (5 bases). The CDR3 runs 16 residues. In germline, CDR1 is MNHNY, CDR2 SVGAGI (reference sequence). V shed 0 bases and J shed 8 bases, with 16 bases lying between them. The CDR3 DNA follows: TGTGCCAGCAGTTACTCTAGGGCGGGGGTATCCGAAAAACTGTTTTTT. This codes for CASSYSRAGVSEKLFF.

This clonotype was observed a few times. The chain carries TRBV27 and TRBJ1-3, with a tentative D call TRBD1 (6 bases). The CDR3 is made up of 15 amino acids. Trimming removed 3 bases from V and 4 bases from J, with 13 bases in between. Looked up from germline, CDR1 is MNHEY and CDR2 is SMNVEV (reference sequence). For the CDR3, the DNA is TGTGCCAGCAGTTTTCAGGGGCCAAAAGGAAACACCATATATTTT. Its translation: CASSFQGPKGNTIYF.

This clonotype has ten or more counts. The chain links TRBV9 to TRBJ2-3, with TRBD2 as a possible D gene (5 bases). From germline, CDR1 is SGDLS and CDR2 YYNGEE. V lost 4 bases and J 2 bases, leaving 11 bases between the germline ends. The CDR3 spans 14 residues. DNA of the CDR3: TGTGCCAGCAGCTATAGCGTTGTCACAGATACGCAGTATTTT. This encodes CASSYSVVTDTQYF.

Only one count was recorded for this clonotype. The chain links TRBV2 to TRBJ1-6, with D unclear. V was clipped by 0 bases and J by 13 bases, with 13 bases between them. The CDR3 runs to 14 residues. From germline, CDR1 is SNHLY and CDR2 FYNNEI. CDR3 sequence: CASSEALSGFPLHF. The CDR3 DNA reads as TGTGCCAGCAGTGAAGCGCTTTCGGGTTTCCCCCTCCACTTT.

In its sample, this clonotype was seen many times. The chain couples TRBV5-4 to TRBJ2-3; 7 bases align to TRBD2. CDR1 SGHNT and CDR2 YYREEE come from the germline V gene (reference sequence). Losses at the gene ends were 1 base for V and 9 bases for J; bases not matched to a gene: 5. The CDR3 is 13 residues long. The DNA of the CDR3 is TGTGCCAGCAGCTTGTTCCCGGGAGGAACGCAGTATTTT. Protein product: CASSLFPGGTQYF.

This clonotype was seen many times. DNA of the CDR3: TGTGCCAGCAGAGCAGGGAATTCACCCCTCCACTTT. It codes for CASRAGNSPLHF. The chain joins TRBV9 to TRBJ1-6; perhaps TRBD1 as D (5 bases). Germline lookup yields CDR1 SGDLS and CDR2 YYNGEE. V was shortened by 5 bases and J by 7 bases, with 7 bases between the two germline ends. The CDR3 sequence is 12 residues long.

This clonotype was observed at least ten times. This chain connects TRBV7-8 to TRBJ2-6; 7 nucleotides agree with TRBD2. The CDR3 totals 17 residues. Germline loops: CDR1 SGHVS, CDR2 FQNEAQ. Unmatched junction bases numbered 2, after V lost 0 bases and J lost 0 bases. The CDR3 nucleotides are TGTGCCAGCAGCTTAGCGTCGGGGGGCTCTGGGGCCAACGTCCTGACTTTC. Translated: CASSLASGGSGANVLTF.

This clonotype was observed many times. The chain employs TRBV30 and TRBJ2-7; TRBD1 agrees at 9 bases. Germline V gene lookup returns CDR1 GTSNPN and CDR2 SVGIG (reference sequence). The V segment lost 4 bases and the J segment 2 bases; nucleotides outside the gene matches: 6. The CDR3 is 14 amino acids. The CDR3 DNA follows: TGTGCCTGGAAACCGGGACAGGGCCCCTACGAGCAGTACTTC. Translating gives CAWKPGQGPYEQYF.

Details on this clonotype: Given a much more abundant clone one base away, this may be a read error. The conserved phenylalanine or tryptophan is not found at the CDR3 terminus, so this likely reflects a read error. The CDR3 region has the DNA TGTGCCAGCATTCCCCTTTGGGGCCAAGAGACCCAGTACCTC. Translated: CASIPLWGQETQYL. V usage is TRBV6-1 and J usage is TRBJ2-5; D not resolved. V was pared by 7 bases and J by 1 base, with 13 bases between. The length of the CDR3 is 14 residues. The V gene's germline CDR1 is MNHNS and CDR2 SASEGT.